The 8 T cell receptor beta chains given below trace back to one sample, sequenced in a study of control samples from healthy donors and cancer patients (dated by TCRdb to about 2020). The library was prepared using the immunoSEQ multiplex PCR assay. TCRdb provides this immuneACCESS table in a form limited to in-frame rearrangements. Some clones are lacking; in checked studies, under half of them reflect an unresolved V gene, and why the rest are absent is not known. This sample gives 90,000 to 110,000 clones in total; about nine tenths of them show up just once. Roughly 4% of the sample is taken by the ten largest. Material: blood. The receptors shown here come from a human donor in good health. The donor label of this sample is uncertain.

The genes are TRBV5-1 and TRBJ2-3; the match to TRBD2 covers 12 bases. The CDR3 is 14 residues long. The V and J ends lost 3 bases and 6 bases, in that order; junction bases with no gene match: 2. Looked up from germline, CDR1 is SGHRS and CDR2 is YFSETQ. In DNA form, the CDR3 reads TGCGCCAGCAGCTGGACTAGCGGGGAGGATACGCAGTATTTT. Its protein product is CASSWTSGEDTQYF.

The chain couples TRBV9 to TRBJ1-2, with a possible D match to TRBD1 (5 bases). CDR1 is SGDLS and CDR2 is YYNGEE in the germline V gene. CDR3 length: 15 residues. V was pared by 0 bases and J by 0 bases, with 9 bases between. The CDR3 loop reads CASSVAGTTNYGYTF. CDR3 bases: TGTGCCAGCAGCGTAGCTGGGACCACTAACTATGGCTACACCTTC.

This clone was counted between two and nine times. The CDR3 loop reads CASSISFRAPAGNQPQHF. The CDR3 DNA follows: TGTGCCAGCAGCATCTCCTTCCGGGCCCCGGCGGGCAATCAGCCCCAGCATTTT. The chain recombines TRBV7-8 with TRBJ1-5, with D unclear. There are 18 residues in the CDR3. Trimming removed 5 bases from V and 2 bases from J, with 22 bases in between. CDR1 is SGHVS and CDR2 is FQNEAQ in the germline V gene. Drawing the rest from reference TRBV7-8 and TRBJ1-5, the complete variable domain is GAGVSQSPRYKVAKRGQDVALRCDPISGHVSLFWYQQALGQGPEFLTYFQNEAQLDKSGLPSDRFFAERPEGSVSTLKIQRTQQEDSAVYLCASSISFRAPAGNQPQHFGDGTRLSIL.

The rearrangement links TRBV6-5 to TRBJ2-2; D is possibly TRBD2 (5 bases). The CDR3 contains 15 residues. V dropped 5 bases and J dropped 2 bases, with 12 bases sitting between them. CDR1 is MNHEY and CDR2 is SVGAGI in the germline V gene. The CDR3 reads CASSRTEVNTGELFF. In DNA form, the CDR3 reads TGTGCCAGCAGTAGGACGGAGGTCAACACCGGGGAGCTGTTTTTT.

J is TRBJ2-7 and V is TRBV7-8; 10 bases fit TRBD2. Germline trimming cut 1 base from V and 5 bases from J; bases unmatched to any gene: 5. There are 15 residues in the CDR3. CDR1 SGHVS and CDR2 FQNEAQ come from the germline V gene. Here the CDR3 DNA reads TGTGCCAGCAGCTTAGGGCTAGCGGGGGCCGACGAGCAGTACTTC. This sequence encodes CASSLGLAGADEQYF.

This chain links TRBV19 with TRBJ1-4; weak D call: TRBD1 (6 bases). The V gene lost 5 bases and the J gene lost 5 bases, with 18 bases spanning the gap. CDR3 size: 16 residues. Germline CDR1 reads LNHDA; CDR2 reads SQIVND (reference sequence). Written as DNA, the CDR3 is TGTGCCAGTAGTTCACCCAGGACAGCCAGGAATGAAAAACTGTTTTTT. Its translation is CASSSPRTARNEKLFF. Complete variable domain (other parts from reference TRBV19 and TRBJ1-4): DGGITQSPKYLFRKEGQNVTLSCEQNLNHDAMYWYRQDPGQGLRLIYYSQIVNDFQKGDIAEGYSVSREKKESFPLTVTSAQKNPTAFYLCASSSPRTARNEKLFFGSGTQLSVL.

The rearrangement uses TRBV6-5 and TRBJ1-5, with 7 bases aligning to TRBD1. V shed 7 bases, J shed 7 bases, and the junction held 4 bases outside the gene matches. Germline-derived CDR1 and CDR2 are MNHEY and SVGAGI. CDR3 length: 12 amino acids. The CDR3 sequence: CASKGQDQPQHF. Written as DNA, the CDR3 is TGTGCCAGCAAAGGACAGGACCAGCCCCAGCATTTT.

This clone was detected only once. This chain joins TRBV7-2 and TRBJ2-3, with 10 bases identical to TRBD1. V shed 5 bases and J 4 bases; nucleotides not matched to a gene: 3. This CDR3 has 14 amino acids. Germline loops: CDR1 SGHTA, CDR2 FQGNSA. The CDR3 DNA is TGTGCCAGCAGCCGTGGACAGGGGGCAGATACGCAGTATTTT. Translation gives CASSRGQGADTQYF.